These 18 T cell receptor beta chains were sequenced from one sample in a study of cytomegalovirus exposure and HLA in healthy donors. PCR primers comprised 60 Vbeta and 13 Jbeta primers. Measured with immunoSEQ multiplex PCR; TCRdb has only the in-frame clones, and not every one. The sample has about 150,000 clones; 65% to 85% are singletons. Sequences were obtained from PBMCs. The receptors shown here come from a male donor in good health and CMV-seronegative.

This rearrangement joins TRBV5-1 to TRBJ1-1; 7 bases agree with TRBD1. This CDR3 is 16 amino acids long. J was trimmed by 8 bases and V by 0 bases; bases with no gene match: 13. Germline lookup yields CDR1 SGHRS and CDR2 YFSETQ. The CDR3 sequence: CASSLGAGGFVVEAFF. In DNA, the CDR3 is TGCGCCAGCAGCTTGGGGGCAGGGGGGTTCGTAGTGGAAGCTTTCTTT.

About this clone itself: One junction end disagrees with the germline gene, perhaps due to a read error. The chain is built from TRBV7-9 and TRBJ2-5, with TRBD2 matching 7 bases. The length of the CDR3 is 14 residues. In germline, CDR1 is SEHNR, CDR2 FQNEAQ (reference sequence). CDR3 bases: TGTTCCAGCAGCCAAGGGCAGGGAGGGGAGACCCAGTACTTC. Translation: CSSSQGQGGETQYF.

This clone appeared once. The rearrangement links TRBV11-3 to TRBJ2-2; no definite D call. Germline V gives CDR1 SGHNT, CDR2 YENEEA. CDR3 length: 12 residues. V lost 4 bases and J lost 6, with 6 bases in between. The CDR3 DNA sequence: TGTGCCAGCAGCTCCCGTCCCGGGGAGCTGTTTTTT. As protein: CASSSRPGELFF.

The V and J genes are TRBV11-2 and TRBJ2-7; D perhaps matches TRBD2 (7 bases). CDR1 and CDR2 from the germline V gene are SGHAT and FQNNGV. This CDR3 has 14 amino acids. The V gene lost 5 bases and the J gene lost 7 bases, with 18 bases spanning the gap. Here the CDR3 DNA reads TGTGCCAGCAGCCCAACCGGGGGGCTAGGGGAGCAGTACTTC. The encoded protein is CASSPTGGLGEQYF.

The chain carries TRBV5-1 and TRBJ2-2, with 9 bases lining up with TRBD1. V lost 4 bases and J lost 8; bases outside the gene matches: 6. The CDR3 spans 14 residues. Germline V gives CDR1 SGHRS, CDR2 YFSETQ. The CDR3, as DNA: TGCGCCAGCAGCACGGGACAGGGTATTGGGGAGCTGTTTTTT. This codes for CASSTGQGIGELFF.

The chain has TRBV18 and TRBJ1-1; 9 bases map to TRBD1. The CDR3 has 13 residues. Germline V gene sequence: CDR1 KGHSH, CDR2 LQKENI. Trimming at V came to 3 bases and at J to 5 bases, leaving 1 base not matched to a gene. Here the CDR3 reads CASSPGQGTEAFF. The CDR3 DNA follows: TGTGCCAGCTCACCTGGACAGGGGACTGAAGCTTTCTTT.

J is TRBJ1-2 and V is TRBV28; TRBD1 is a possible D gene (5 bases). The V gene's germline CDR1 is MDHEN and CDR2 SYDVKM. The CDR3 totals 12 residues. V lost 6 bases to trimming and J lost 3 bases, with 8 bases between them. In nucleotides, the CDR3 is TGTGCCAGCAGGCGGGACGACTATGGCTACACCTTC. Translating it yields CASRRDDYGYTF.

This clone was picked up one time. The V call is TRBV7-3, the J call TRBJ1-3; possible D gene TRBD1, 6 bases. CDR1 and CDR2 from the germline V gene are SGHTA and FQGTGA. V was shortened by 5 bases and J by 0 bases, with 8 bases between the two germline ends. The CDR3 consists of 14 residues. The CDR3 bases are TGTGCCAGCAGCCAGGGGAGCTCTGGAAACACCATATATTTT. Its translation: CASSQGSSGNTIYF.

The DNA for the CDR3 is TGTGCCAGCAGCACACGGGGGGGGACTAATGAGCAGTTCTTC. Protein sequence: CASSTRGGTNEQFF. The chain recombines TRBV7-6 with TRBJ2-1; 8 nucleotides agree with TRBD2. From germline, CDR1 is SGHVS and CDR2 FNYEAQ. This CDR3 spans 14 amino acids. Trimming cost V 5 bases and J 7 bases; bases outside gene matches: 7.

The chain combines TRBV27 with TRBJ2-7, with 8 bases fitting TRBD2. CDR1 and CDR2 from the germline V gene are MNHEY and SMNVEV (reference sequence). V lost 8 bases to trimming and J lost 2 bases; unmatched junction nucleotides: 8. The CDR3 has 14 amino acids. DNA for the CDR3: TGTGCCAGCGGTCACGGGAGGGTCCCCTACGAGCAGTACTTC. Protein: CASGHGRVPYEQYF.

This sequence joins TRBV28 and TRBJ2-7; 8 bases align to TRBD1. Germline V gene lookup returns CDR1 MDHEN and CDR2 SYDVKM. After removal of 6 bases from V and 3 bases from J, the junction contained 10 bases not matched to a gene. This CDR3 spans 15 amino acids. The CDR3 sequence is CASRSSGTGGYEQYF. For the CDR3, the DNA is TGTGCCAGCAGGTCTTCGGGGACAGGAGGCTACGAGCAGTACTTC.

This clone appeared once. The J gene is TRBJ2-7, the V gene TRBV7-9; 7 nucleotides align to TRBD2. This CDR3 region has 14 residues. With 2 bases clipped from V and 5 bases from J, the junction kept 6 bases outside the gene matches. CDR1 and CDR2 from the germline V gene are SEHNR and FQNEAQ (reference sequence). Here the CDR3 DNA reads TGTGCCAGCAGCTTACGAGCGGGGACGGACGAGCAGTACTTC. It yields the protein CASSLRAGTDEQYF.

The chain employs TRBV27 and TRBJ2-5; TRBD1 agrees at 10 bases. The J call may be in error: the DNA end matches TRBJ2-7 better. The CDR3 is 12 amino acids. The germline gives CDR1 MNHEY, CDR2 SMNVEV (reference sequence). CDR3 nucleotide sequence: TGTGCCACCGGACAGGGGGACTACGAGCAGTACTTC. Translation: CATGQGDYEQYF.

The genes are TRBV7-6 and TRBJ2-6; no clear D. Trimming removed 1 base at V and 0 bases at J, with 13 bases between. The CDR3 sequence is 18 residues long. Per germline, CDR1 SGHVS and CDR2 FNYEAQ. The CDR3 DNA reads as TGTGCCAGCAGCTTAGAGCTTCGGTCTCGCTCTGGGGCCAACGTCCTGACTTTC. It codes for CASSLELRSRSGANVLTF.

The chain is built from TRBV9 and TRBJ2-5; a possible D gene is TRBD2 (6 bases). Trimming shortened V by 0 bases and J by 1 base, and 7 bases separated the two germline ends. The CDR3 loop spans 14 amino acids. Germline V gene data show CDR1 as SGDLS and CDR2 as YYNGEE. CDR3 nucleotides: TGTGCCAGCAGCGTAGGGCGGGGCCAAGAGACCCAGTACTTC. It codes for CASSVGRGQETQYF.

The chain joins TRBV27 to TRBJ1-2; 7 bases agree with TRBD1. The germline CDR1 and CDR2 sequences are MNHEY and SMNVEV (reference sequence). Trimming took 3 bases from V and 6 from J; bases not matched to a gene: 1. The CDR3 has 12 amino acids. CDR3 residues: CASSLTGHGYTF. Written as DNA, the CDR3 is TGTGCCAGCAGTTTGACAGGGCATGGCTACACCTTC.

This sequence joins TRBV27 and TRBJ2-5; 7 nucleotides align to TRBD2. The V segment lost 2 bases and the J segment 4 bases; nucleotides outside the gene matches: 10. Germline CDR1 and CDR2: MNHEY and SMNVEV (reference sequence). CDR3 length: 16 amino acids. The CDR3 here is CASSLRSWGGAETQYF. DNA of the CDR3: TGTGCCAGCAGTTTACGGAGCTGGGGGGGAGCAGAGACCCAGTACTTC.

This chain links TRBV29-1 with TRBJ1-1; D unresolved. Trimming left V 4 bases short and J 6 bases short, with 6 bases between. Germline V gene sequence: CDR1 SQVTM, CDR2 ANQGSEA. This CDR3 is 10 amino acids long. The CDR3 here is CSVAPAEAFF. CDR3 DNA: TGCAGCGTTGCTCCGGCTGAAGCTTTCTTT.